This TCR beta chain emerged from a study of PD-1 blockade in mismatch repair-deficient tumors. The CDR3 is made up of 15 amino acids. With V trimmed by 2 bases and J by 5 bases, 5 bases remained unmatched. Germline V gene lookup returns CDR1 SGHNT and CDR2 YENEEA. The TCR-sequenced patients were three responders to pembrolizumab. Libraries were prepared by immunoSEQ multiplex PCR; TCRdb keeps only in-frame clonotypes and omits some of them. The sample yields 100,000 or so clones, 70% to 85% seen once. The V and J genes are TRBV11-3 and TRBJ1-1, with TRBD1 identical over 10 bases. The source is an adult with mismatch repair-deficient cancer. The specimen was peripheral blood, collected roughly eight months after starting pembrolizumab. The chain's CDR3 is CASSLRQGARTEAFF. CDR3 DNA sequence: TGTGCCAGCAGCTTAAGACAGGGGGCGCGAACTGAAGCTTTCTTT.